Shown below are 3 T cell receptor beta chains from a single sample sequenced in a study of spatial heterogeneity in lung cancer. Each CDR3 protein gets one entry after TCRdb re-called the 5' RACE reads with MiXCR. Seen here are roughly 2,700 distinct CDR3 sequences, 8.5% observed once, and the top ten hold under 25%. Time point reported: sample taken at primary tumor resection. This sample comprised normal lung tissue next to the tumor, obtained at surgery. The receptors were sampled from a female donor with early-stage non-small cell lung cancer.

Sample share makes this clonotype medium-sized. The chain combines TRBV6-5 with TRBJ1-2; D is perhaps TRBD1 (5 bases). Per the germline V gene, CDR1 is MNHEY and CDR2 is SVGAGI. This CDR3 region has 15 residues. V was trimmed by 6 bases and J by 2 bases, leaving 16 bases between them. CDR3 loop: CASRTRVGGNYGYTF. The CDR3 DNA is TGTGCCAGCAGAACTAGGGTTGGGGGGAACTATGGCTACACCTTC.

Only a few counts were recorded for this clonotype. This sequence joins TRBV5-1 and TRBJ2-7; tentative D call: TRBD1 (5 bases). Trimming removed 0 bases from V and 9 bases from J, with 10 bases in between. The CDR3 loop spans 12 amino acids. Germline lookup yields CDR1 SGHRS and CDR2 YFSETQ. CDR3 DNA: TGCGCCAGCAGCTTGGAAGGGGCAGTGCAGTACGTC. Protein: CASSLEGAVQYV.

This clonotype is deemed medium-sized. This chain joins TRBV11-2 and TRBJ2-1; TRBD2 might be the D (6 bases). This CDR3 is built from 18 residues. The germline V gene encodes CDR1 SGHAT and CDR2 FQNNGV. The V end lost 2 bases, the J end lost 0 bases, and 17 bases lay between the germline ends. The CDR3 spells CASSLRGLRGGSYNEQFF. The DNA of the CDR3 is TGTGCCAGCAGCTTAAGAGGTCTCCGGGGAGGCTCCTACAATGAGCAGTTCTTC.